This T cell receptor (beta chain) was documented in a study of blood T cell repertoires in COVID-19. Overall study: Samples of COVID-19 (acute and convalescent) were obtained from the United States, Italy and Spain. T cells, B-cell-depleted T cells, or PBMCs provided the cDNA or gDNA that served as material.

As processed by the authors: Amplification of reference gene primers provided the estimated nucleated cell counts. Profiled with immunoSEQ multiplex PCR; TCRdb holds only in-frame clones, not every one. V and J calls and clone size are given by that table; D and trimming were obtained from the DNA. Seen here are 50,000 to 65,000 clones, roughly 87% observed once, and the top ten hold roughly 5.3%. This CDR3 has 16 residues. Germline CDR1 is ENHRY and CDR2 is SYGVKD. Unmatched junction bases numbered 12, after V lost 10 bases and J lost 7 bases. This sequence was found in a man in his 60s with active COVID-19. Sample: peripheral blood. The chain uses TRBV10-3 and TRBJ2-2, with 13 nucleotides matching TRBD2. The CDR3 DNA reads as TGTGCCACCGCAACTAGCGGGAGGGCCGTGAGCGGGGAGCTGTTTTTT. Protein: CATATSGRAVSGELFF.